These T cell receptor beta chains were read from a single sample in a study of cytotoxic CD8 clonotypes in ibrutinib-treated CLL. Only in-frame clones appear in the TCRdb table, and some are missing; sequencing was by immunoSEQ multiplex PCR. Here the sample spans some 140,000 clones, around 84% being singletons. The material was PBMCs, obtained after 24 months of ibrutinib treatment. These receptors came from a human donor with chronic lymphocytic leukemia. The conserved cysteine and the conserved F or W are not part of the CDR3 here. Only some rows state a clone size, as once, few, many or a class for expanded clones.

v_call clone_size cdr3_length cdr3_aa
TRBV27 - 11 ASSPGGDYGYT
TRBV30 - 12 AWSAEQGAEKLF
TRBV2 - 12 ASSDRDRQETQY
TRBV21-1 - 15 ASSKWGGTRNNSPLH
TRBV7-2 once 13 ASTPGGTNTGELF
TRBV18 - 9 ASSRQGEAF
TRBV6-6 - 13 ASSEGQGDTGELF
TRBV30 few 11 AWSDGAGTEAF
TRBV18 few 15 ASSPRGQEWTNYGYT
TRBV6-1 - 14 ASSEAGTGGSREQY
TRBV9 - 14 ASSPYRQANTGELF
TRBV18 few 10 ASSPIHREQY
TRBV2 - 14 ASSERLAGEDNEQF
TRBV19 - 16 ASSARRTDPFVWAEAF
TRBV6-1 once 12 ASSVSVPSYEQY
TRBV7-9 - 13 ASSAGTGSHNEQF
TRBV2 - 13 ASSETGTGLYEQY
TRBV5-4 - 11 ASSPWGSEKLF
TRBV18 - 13 ASSPDGTLNTEAF
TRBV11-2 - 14 ASSSSNIGISQPQH
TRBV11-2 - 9 ASSSAETQY
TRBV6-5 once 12 ASSYGASGNTIY
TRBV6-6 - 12 ASSLQAYNSPLH
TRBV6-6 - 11 ASNPTGRYEQY
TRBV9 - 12 ASSALSQADTQY
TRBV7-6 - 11 ASSLIGDYEQY
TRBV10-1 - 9 ASSPGPGYT
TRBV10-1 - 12 ASSEDRRRETQY
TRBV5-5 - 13 ASSLQGAGVYEQY
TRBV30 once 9 AWSDGVLAF
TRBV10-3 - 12 AIRMTESSQPQH